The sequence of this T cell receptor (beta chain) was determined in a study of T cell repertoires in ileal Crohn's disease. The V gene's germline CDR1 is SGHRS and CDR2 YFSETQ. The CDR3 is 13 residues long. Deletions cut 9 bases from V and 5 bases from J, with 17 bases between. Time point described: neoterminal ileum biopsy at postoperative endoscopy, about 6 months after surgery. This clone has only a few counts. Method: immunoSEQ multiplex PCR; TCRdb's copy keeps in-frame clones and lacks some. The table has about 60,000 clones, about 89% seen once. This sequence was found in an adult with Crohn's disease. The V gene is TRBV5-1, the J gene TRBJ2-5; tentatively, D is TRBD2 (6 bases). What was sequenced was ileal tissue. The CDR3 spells CATRLDIMETQYF. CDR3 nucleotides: TGCGCCACCCGACTAGACATAATGGAGACCCAGTACTTC.